The present entry profiles one T cell receptor (beta chain) with its context. This entry belongs to a study of blood T cell repertoires in COVID-19. Per the study methods: Reference gene primer amplification in the assay estimated nucleated cell counts. Generated by immunoSEQ multiplex PCR, the TCRdb table keeps only in-frame clones and is missing some. V, J and clone size are taken as reported in that table, and D and trimming were inferred from the DNA itself. The table includes 200,000 or so clones, 79% detected once. The CDR3 is made up of 15 amino acids. V lost 3 bases, J lost 7 bases, and 16 bases lay in between. Germline V gene lookup returns CDR1 SNHLY and CDR2 FYNNEI.

Sequenced material: peripheral blood. The TCR was taken from a man aged 60 to 75 with active or convalescent COVID-19. The rearrangement links TRBV2 to TRBJ1-5, with D perhaps TRBD1 (5 bases). CDR3 nucleotide sequence: TGTGCCAGCAGTGAGGGTAGCAGGGAAGGACAGCCCCAGCATTTT. Protein: CASSEGSREGQPQHF.